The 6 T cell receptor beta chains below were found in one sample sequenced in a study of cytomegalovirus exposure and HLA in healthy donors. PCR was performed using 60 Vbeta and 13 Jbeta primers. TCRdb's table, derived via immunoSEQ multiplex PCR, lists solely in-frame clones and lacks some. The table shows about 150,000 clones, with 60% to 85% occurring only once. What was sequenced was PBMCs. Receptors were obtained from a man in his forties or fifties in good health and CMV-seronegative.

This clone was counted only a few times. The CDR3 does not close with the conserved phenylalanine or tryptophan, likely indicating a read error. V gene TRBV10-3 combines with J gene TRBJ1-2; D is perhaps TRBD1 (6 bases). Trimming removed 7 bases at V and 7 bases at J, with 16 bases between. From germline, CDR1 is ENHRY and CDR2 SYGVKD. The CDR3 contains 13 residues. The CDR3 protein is CAIKAGDYSGYTL. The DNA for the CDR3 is TGTGCCATCAAGGCAGGGGACTACTCTGGCTACACCCTC.

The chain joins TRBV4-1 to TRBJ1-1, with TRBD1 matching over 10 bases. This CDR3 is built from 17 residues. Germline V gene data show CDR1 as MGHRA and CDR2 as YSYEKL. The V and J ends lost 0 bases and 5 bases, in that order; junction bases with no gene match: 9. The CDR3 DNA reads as TGCGCCAGCAGCCAAGAAGGGAGAGGGACAGGGGCGACTGAAGCTTTCTTT. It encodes CASSQEGRGTGATEAFF.

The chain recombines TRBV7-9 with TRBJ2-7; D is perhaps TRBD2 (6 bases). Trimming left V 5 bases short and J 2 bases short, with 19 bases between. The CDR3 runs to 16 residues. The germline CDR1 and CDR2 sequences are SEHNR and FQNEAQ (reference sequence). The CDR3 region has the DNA TGTGCCAGCAGCCCACCCTCCGGGACTCCTACCTACGAGCAGTACTTC. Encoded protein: CASSPPSGTPTYEQYF.

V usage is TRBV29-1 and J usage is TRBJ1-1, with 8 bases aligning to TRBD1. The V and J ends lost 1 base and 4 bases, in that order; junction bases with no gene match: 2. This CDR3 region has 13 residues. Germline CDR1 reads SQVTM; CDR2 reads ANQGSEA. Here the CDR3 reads CSVEGQGTTEAFF. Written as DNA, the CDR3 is TGCAGCGTTGAAGGACAGGGGACCACTGAAGCTTTCTTT.

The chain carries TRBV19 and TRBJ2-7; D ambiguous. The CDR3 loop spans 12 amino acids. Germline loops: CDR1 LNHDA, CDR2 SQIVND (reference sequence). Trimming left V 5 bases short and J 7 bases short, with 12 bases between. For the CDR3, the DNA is TGTGCCAGTAGTGGAGTTGGCATGGAGCAGTACTTC. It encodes CASSGVGMEQYF.

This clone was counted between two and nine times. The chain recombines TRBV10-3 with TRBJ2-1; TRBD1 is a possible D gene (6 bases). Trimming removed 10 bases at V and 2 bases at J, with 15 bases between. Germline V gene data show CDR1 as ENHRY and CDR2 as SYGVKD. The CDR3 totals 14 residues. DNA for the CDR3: TGTGCCACCGCGACAGGACCTACCTACAATGAGCAGTTCTTC. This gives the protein CATATGPTYNEQFF.